This entry lists 5 T cell receptor beta chains sequenced from one sample in a study of identical twins. TCRdb reanalysed the 5' RACE reads using MiXCR and keeps one entry per CDR3 protein. The sample carries fewer than 500,000 distinct CDR3 sequences, roughly an eighth recorded once. This sample also appeared in a second study, on yellow fever vaccine responses in identical twins.

The sample consisted of CD4+ T cells sorted from blood. The receptors shown here come from a woman aged 18-29 years in good health.

This chain uses TRBV2 with TRBJ1-4; a weak D match, TRBD1 (6 bases). V was shortened by 6 bases and J by 4 bases, with 12 bases between the two germline ends. The CDR3 consists of 14 residues. Germline V CDR1 and CDR2: SNHLY, FYNNEI. CDR3 protein: CASRETGFNEKLFF. Here the CDR3 DNA reads TGTGCCAGCAGGGAGACAGGCTTTAATGAAAAACTGTTTTTT.

This clonotype came up a few times. The chain joins TRBV3-1 to TRBJ2-2, with D possibly called TRBD1 or TRBD2 (5 bases each). Deletions cut 3 bases from V and 5 bases from J, with 7 bases between. The CDR3 length is 13 residues. Germline V lookup: CDR1 LGHDT, CDR2 YNNKEL (reference sequence). The CDR3 bases are TGTGCCAGCAGCCAGGGACGGACCGGGGAGCTGTTTTTT. Translating gives CASSQGRTGELFF.

This clonotype was seen a handful of times. The chain combines TRBV12-3 or TRBV12-4 with TRBJ2-3, with 7 nucleotides matching TRBD2. The CDR3 spans 15 residues. V lost 2 bases to trimming and J lost 3 bases; unmatched junction nucleotides: 5. CDR3 sequence reads: CASSLWASGTDTQYF. CDR3 DNA: TGTGCCAGCAGTTTATGGGCTAGCGGAACAGATACGCAGTATTTT.

The chain links TRBV7-2 to TRBJ2-3; TRBD1 matches 7 bases. V was clipped by 1 base and J by 2 bases; unmatched bases: 3. The CDR3 has 15 residues. Per the germline V gene, CDR1 is SGHTA and CDR2 is FQGNSA. Here the CDR3 reads CASSLEGGFTDTQYF. The DNA for the CDR3 is TGTGCCAGCAGCTTAGAAGGGGGCTTCACAGATACGCAGTATTTT.

The rearrangement uses TRBV28 and TRBJ2-3, with D possibly being TRBD1 (6 bases). The CDR3 length is 15 residues. Trimming took off 6 bases at V and 7 bases at J, with 20 bases between the two ends. Germline values: CDR1 MDHEN, CDR2 SYDVKM. DNA of the CDR3: TGTGCCAGCAGCGGATCACAGGGTAAAGGGAATACGCAGTATTTT. Translating it yields CASSGSQGKGNTQYF.